In its sample, the clone carrying this T cell receptor delta chain ranks as medium-sized. At one boundary the junction diverges from the germline segment, which might be a read error. Other DNA sequences from this sample encode an identical CDR3 as well. The data stem from a study of gamma-delta chains in newborns, infants, children. Study-wide background: Microbial exposure reportedly drives polyclonal innate γδ T cell expansion after birth.

TCRdb used CATT to re-call clones from the reads. Of about 3,300 delta-chain clones listed, approximately 4.1% were seen once; the top ten hold approximately 15%. Germline V gene lookup returns CDR1 GEAIGNYY and CDR2 EKD. The CDR3 spans 19 residues. V is TRDV2 and J is TRDJ3, with TRDD3 matching over 9 bases. The sample consisted of blood. This sequence originates from a child who was a newborn, infant or young child, either healthy, febrile or measles-vaccinated (not recorded which). CDR3 region: CACDTLLGDSSWDTRQMFF. CDR3 bases: TGCGCCTGTGACACCCTACTGGGGGACAGCTCCTGGGACACCCGACAGATGTTTTTC.